The clone carrying this TCR beta chain has a count of ten or more. The sample belongs to a study of low-dose radiotherapy and immunotherapy resistance in tumors. Study background: Each fraction for Cohort 1 was 0.5 Gy, given every 2 weeks, and the total came to 6.5 Gy.

Trimming took off 0 bases at V and 2 bases at J, with 14 bases between the two ends. The CDR3 has 16 amino acids. Germline CDR1 DFQATT, CDR2 SNEGSKA (reference sequence). cDNA synthesis used a TRAV/TRBV-specific primer set for both chains. The PCR that amplified TCRs ran for around 21 cycles, relying on a constant-region primer and a V-primer adapter. TCRdb independently ran MiXCR on the reads; one entry per CDR3 protein. The sample has 75,000 to 95,000 distinct CDR3 sequences; about 19% are singletons. Time point here: before trial treatment. It was nivolumab, ipilimumab, aspirin, low-dose cyclophosphamide and low-dose radiotherapy that donors received.

The sequence came from a male donor with prostate cancer. This chain uses TRBV20-1 with TRBJ2-1; no clear D. The material sequenced was PBMCs, taken before treatment. The CDR3 DNA is TGCAGTGCTAGAGAGCCGTTTACCGGAGCCTACAATGAGCAGTTCTTC. This gives the protein CSAREPFTGAYNEQFF.